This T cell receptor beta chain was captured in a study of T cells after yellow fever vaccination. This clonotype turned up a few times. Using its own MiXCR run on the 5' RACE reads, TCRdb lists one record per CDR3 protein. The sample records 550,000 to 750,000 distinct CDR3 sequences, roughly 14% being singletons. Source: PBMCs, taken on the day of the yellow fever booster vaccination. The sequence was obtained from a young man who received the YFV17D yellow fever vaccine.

The DNA for the CDR3 is TGCAGTGCCAGTTCCAGCCCGGGACTCACCTACGAGCAGTACTTC. Amino acids: CSASSSPGLTYEQYF. The gene calls are TRBV20-1 and TRBJ2-7; D is possibly TRBD2 (6 bases). Germline loops: CDR1 DFQATT, CDR2 SNEGSKA (reference sequence). The V and J ends lost 6 bases and 2 bases respectively, with 20 bases between them. This CDR3 region has 15 residues.